This T cell receptor beta chain was captured in a study of shared clonotypes between healthy human individuals. Study conclusions and caveats: The study's rarefaction showed incomplete sorted-subset sequencing despite large depth.

Remarks on this clone: The antigen is not known.

The method was immunoSEQ multiplex PCR; TCRdb's version includes in-frame clones alone and lacks a portion of them. Of 2 million to 2.5 million clones in the sample, roughly 92% were seen once. CDR1 SEHNR and CDR2 FQNEAQ come from the germline V gene (reference sequence). V was shortened by 5 bases and J by 5 bases, with 24 bases between the two germline ends. This CDR3 comprises 17 residues. Input material: naive CD4+ T cells from PBMCs. Subset here: CD45RA+ positively selected. This sequence originates from a man younger than 35 in good health. Some clones in this sample may be carry-over from other donors' samples. V is TRBV7-9 and J is TRBJ2-5, with D possibly TRBD1 on 6 matching bases. The CDR3 protein is CASSLSYQTGSSETQYF. The CDR3 coding sequence is TGTGCCAGCAGCCTATCCTACCAGACAGGTTCTTCGGAGACCCAGTACTTC.